The 29 T cell receptor beta chains below all came from one sample that was sequenced in a study of CD8 T cells in Susac syndrome. Reverse transcription of roughly 0.5 to 1 ug RNA used random hexamers. Via MiXCR, TCRdb re-called the immunoSEQ multiplex PCR reads, giving one row per CDR3 protein. This table holds about 89,000 distinct CDR3 sequences, 85% to 95% found once. The sequenced material came from CD8+ T cells from PBMCs. The source is a human donor in good health.

This chain links TRBV5-6 with TRBJ2-7, with D possibly being TRBD1 (6 bases). The V and J ends lost 0 bases and 2 bases respectively, with 9 bases between them. This CDR3 comprises 14 residues. The germline gives CDR1 SGHDT, CDR2 YYEEEE. The chain's CDR3 is CASSLGTAAYEQYF. CDR3 nucleotide sequence: TGTGCCAGCAGCTTGGGGACAGCCGCCTACGAGCAGTACTTC.

This clonotype turned up a few times. This chain connects TRBV5-1 to TRBJ2-5; 9 nucleotides line up with TRBD2. The CDR3 covers 15 residues. The V gene end was trimmed by 3 bases and the J gene end by 5 bases; junction bases not matched to a gene: 8. Germline CDR1 and CDR2: SGHRS and YFSETQ. The CDR3 DNA reads as TGCGCCAGCAGCTCTGAGACCGGACTAGCGGAGACCCAGTACTTC. As protein: CASSSETGLAETQYF. Looking up the rest from reference TRBV5-1 and TRBJ2-5 gives the full variable domain: KAGVTQTPRYLIKTRGQQVTLSCSPISGHRSVSWYQQTPGQGLQFLFEYFSETQRNKGNFPGRFSGRQFSNSRSEMNVSTLELGDSALYLCASSSETGLAETQYFGPGTRLLVL.

J is TRBJ2-2 and V is TRBV7-9; D not certain. This CDR3 spans 10 amino acids. CDR1 is SEHNR, CDR2 FQNEAQ, per germline (reference sequence). The CDR3 protein is CASGSGELFF. The CDR3 nucleotides are TGTGCATCCGGATCCGGGGAGCTGTTTTTT.

The chain joins TRBV13 to TRBJ2-7, with 9 bases identical to TRBD1. The CDR3 is made up of 14 amino acids. J lost 3 bases, V lost 3 bases, and 3 bases had no gene match. CDR1 and CDR2 (germline): PRHDT, FYEKMQ (reference sequence). The CDR3 protein is CASSFGTGSYEQYF. The CDR3 coding sequence is TGTGCCAGCAGCTTTGGGACAGGGAGCTACGAGCAGTACTTC.

This clonotype was seen a single time. The chain couples TRBV7-9 to TRBJ2-7; 7 nucleotides match TRBD2. V was clipped by 8 bases and J by 2 bases; unmatched bases: 6. Germline CDR1 reads SEHNR; CDR2 reads FQNEAQ (reference sequence). The CDR3 runs 13 residues. DNA of the CDR3: TGTGCCAGCGCCCGCGGGGGACCCTACGAGCAGTACTTC. Translating gives CASARGGPYEQYF.

V and J are TRBV9 and TRBJ1-2; D may be TRBD1 (5 bases). This CDR3 has 14 residues. The V end lost 0 bases, the J end lost 8 bases, and 14 bases lay between the germline ends. Germline loops: CDR1 SGDLS, CDR2 YYNGEE. The CDR3 here is CASSVVGQGSGYTF. The CDR3 region has the DNA TGTGCCAGCAGCGTAGTAGGGCAGGGAAGCGGCTACACCTTC.

V gene TRBV11-2 combines with J gene TRBJ1-1; D is unresolved. The CDR3 totals 15 residues. Germline CDR1 SGHAT, CDR2 FQNNGV. The V gene lost 0 bases and the J gene lost 1 base, with 9 bases spanning the gap. CDR3 residues: CASSLDISWNTEAFF. CDR3 coding DNA: TGTGCCAGCAGCTTAGATATATCCTGGAACACTGAAGCTTTCTTT.

The chain has TRBV7-2 and TRBJ2-2; D gene ambiguous. Germline V gene data show CDR1 as SGHTA and CDR2 as FQGNSA. Trimming took off 3 bases at V and 7 bases at J, with 9 bases between the two ends. This CDR3 region has 13 residues. CDR3 sequence: CASSFVGVGELFF. The CDR3 coding sequence is TGTGCCAGCAGCTTCGTTGGCGTCGGGGAGCTGTTTTTT.

V gene TRBV9 combines with J gene TRBJ2-5; D uncertain. Germline V gene lookup returns CDR1 SGDLS and CDR2 YYNGEE. Trimming removed 0 bases from V and 13 bases from J, with 13 bases in between. The CDR3 runs 12 residues. The CDR3 nucleotides are TGTGCCAGCAGCGTAGACCAGGCCATCATGTACTTC. Its translation: CASSVDQAIMYF.

V is TRBV27 and J is TRBJ2-1; D is unresolved. The germline V gene encodes CDR1 MNHEY and CDR2 SMNVEV (reference sequence). The ends were cut back, 0 bases at V and 0 bases at J, with 9 bases in the middle. The CDR3 runs 16 residues. In DNA form, the CDR3 reads TGTGCCAGCAGTTTATCTCCGTTAAGCTCCTACAATGAGCAGTTCTTC. Its protein is CASSLSPLSSYNEQFF.

This chain connects TRBV6-5 to TRBJ2-3; the D gene is possibly TRBD2 (5 bases). The germline V and J ends were trimmed by 2 bases and 4 bases, with 10 bases remaining between them. Germline lookup yields CDR1 MNHEY and CDR2 SVGAGI. The CDR3 has 14 amino acids. In DNA form, the CDR3 reads TGTGCCAGCAGTTACGTGGGGAGATCAGATACGCAGTATTTT. Residues: CASSYVGRSDTQYF.

The rearrangement uses TRBV5-1 and TRBJ2-2; tentatively, D is TRBD1 (6 bases). The germline gives CDR1 SGHRS, CDR2 YFSETQ. The CDR3 has 16 residues. Trimming cost V 4 bases and J 4 bases, with 17 bases left between them. CDR3 protein: CASSHRVQGGTGELFF. CDR3 bases: TGCGCCAGCAGCCACCGGGTCCAAGGGGGCACCGGGGAGCTGTTTTTT.

This rearrangement joins TRBV2 to TRBJ1-3; no reliable D call. CDR1 and CDR2 (germline): SNHLY, FYNNEI. The CDR3 consists of 14 residues. V lost 10 bases, J lost 2 bases, and 15 bases lay in between. The CDR3 DNA sequence: TGTGCCAAAGCTGGCCGCGACCCTGGAAACACCATATATTTT. It yields the protein CAKAGRDPGNTIYF.

V usage is TRBV5-6 and J usage is TRBJ1-1; D not certain. Germline CDR1 reads SGHDT; CDR2 reads YYEEEE. Trimming took off 4 bases at V and 1 base at J, with 17 bases between the two ends. The CDR3 sequence is 16 residues long. The CDR3 sequence is CASSPESHGRNTEAFF. The DNA for the CDR3 is TGTGCCAGCAGCCCGGAGTCCCACGGGCGGAACACTGAAGCTTTCTTT.

The chain couples TRBV7-9 to TRBJ2-7, with D unresolved. V gave up 4 bases and J gave up 2 bases, with 12 bases separating them. Germline assignment: CDR1 SEHNR and CDR2 FQNEAQ (reference sequence). The CDR3 covers 14 residues. The CDR3 sequence: CASSSAGPAYEQYF. The CDR3 nucleotides read TGTGCCAGCAGCTCCGCCGGACCTGCCTACGAGCAGTACTTC.

This clonotype has only one observation. The chain has TRBV6-5 and TRBJ2-2; D perhaps matches TRBD2 (6 bases). The ends were cut back, 0 bases at V and 1 base at J, with 9 bases in the middle. Germline-derived CDR1 and CDR2 are MNHEY and SVGAGI. The CDR3 is 16 amino acids. The CDR3 protein is CASSYSIAENTGELFF. DNA of the CDR3: TGTGCCAGCAGTTACTCGATAGCGGAGAACACCGGGGAGCTGTTTTTT.

The chain combines TRBV25-1 with TRBJ2-7; 8 bases agree with TRBD1. CDR3 length: 14 residues. The trim removed 8 bases at V and 5 bases at J, leaving 11 bases unmatched. The germline CDR1 and CDR2 sequences are MGHDK and SYGVNS. The CDR3 bases are TGTGCCAGCCGAGAGGGGGACAGGAGGAACGAGCAGTACTTC. It yields the protein CASREGDRRNEQYF.

This chain uses TRBV7-9 with TRBJ2-7; no definite D call. CDR1 SEHNR and CDR2 FQNEAQ come from the germline V gene (reference sequence). Trimming removed 3 bases from V and 6 bases from J, with 12 bases in between. This CDR3 spans 13 amino acids. This CDR3 reads CASSFGQAVEQYF. The CDR3 bases are TGTGCCAGCAGCTTCGGCCAGGCCGTCGAGCAGTACTTC.

This clonotype was counted a single time. The J gene is TRBJ1-2, the V gene TRBV6-2 or TRBV6-3; 9 nucleotides match TRBD1. The germline gives CDR1 MNHEY, CDR2 SVGEGT. The ends lost 6 bases at V and 3 bases at J; junction bases unmatched: 8. The CDR3 extends over 15 amino acids. In DNA, the CDR3 is TGTGCCAGCAGCCCCGGGACAGGGCCCTACTATGGCTACACCTTC. Protein sequence: CASSPGTGPYYGYTF.

V is TRBV7-9 and J is TRBJ2-1; D may be TRBD1 or TRBD2 (7 bases each). Deletions cut 5 bases from V and 8 bases from J, with 13 bases between. This CDR3 is built from 13 residues. Germline-derived CDR1 and CDR2 are SEHNR and FQNEAQ (reference sequence). The CDR3 nucleotides are TGTGCCAGCAGCCCCTCAGGGGGGGATGAGCAGTTCTTC. Translation gives CASSPSGGDEQFF.

The chain couples TRBV9 to TRBJ1-2, with no clear D. V lost 0 bases and J 3 bases, leaving 15 bases between the germline ends. The CDR3 has 16 amino acids. Germline V CDR1 and CDR2: SGDLS, YYNGEE. Here the CDR3 DNA reads TGTGCCAGCAGCGTAGCCCCGGTGGGAGAGGACTATGGCTACACCTTC. Residues: CASSVAPVGEDYGYTF.

A remark on this clonotype: One junction end disagrees with the germline gene, perhaps due to a read error. The rearrangement links TRBV13 to TRBJ2-7; TRBD1 agrees at 11 bases. The CDR3 totals 14 residues. Germline-derived CDR1 and CDR2 are PRHDT and FYEKMQ (reference sequence). CDR3 region: CASSLGTGGGEQYF. The CDR3 DNA follows: TGTGCCAGCAGCCTAGGGACAGGGGGAGGCGAGCAGTACTTC.

The rearrangement joins TRBV10-1 to TRBJ2-7; 8 bases fit TRBD1. In germline, CDR1 is WNHNN, CDR2 SYGVQD (reference sequence). Trimming cost V 5 bases and J 0 bases; bases outside gene matches: 12. The CDR3 is 17 amino acids. Here the CDR3 reads CASSKRSRDRYSYEQYF. CDR3 in DNA: TGCGCCAGCAGTAAGAGGAGCCGGGACAGGTACTCCTACGAGCAGTACTTC.

The genes are TRBV20-1 and TRBJ2-7, with TRBD2 identical over 8 bases. This CDR3 region has 13 residues. The V and J ends lost 6 bases and 0 bases, in that order; junction bases with no gene match: 4. Looked up from germline, CDR1 is DFQATT and CDR2 is SNEGSKA (reference sequence). In DNA, the CDR3 is TGCAGTGCCAGCGGGGGATTCTCCTACGAGCAGTACTTC. As protein: CSASGGFSYEQYF.

The V call is TRBV23-1, the J call TRBJ2-3, with 8 bases matching TRBD2. TRBV23-1 is given ORF status, its function remaining uncertain. J gave up 2 bases and V 2 bases, and 12 bases lay outside the gene matches. The CDR3 sequence is 18 residues long. The chain's CDR3 is CASSQERGGQATTDTQYF. The CDR3 coding sequence is TGCGCCAGCAGTCAAGAACGGGGGGGTCAAGCAACCACAGATACGCAGTATTTT.

The chain joins TRBV12-3 or TRBV12-4 to TRBJ1-2; D unclear. V dropped 3 bases and J dropped 4 bases, with 12 bases sitting between them. CDR3 length: 14 amino acids. CDR3 amino acids: CASSFLFSSYGYTF. The CDR3 nucleotides read TGTGCCAGCAGTTTCCTTTTTTCCTCCTATGGCTACACCTTC.

The rearrangement links TRBV6-5 to TRBJ1-2; TRBD1 aligns across 9 bases. CDR1 and CDR2 (germline): MNHEY, SVGAGI. This CDR3 spans 15 amino acids. V gave up 4 bases and J gave up 8 bases; unmatched junction bases: 11. CDR3 coding DNA: TGTGCCAGCAGTTCAGGGACAGGGAAATCTCGAGGCTACACCTTC. Encoded protein: CASSSGTGKSRGYTF.

This clonotype was counted between two and nine times. V usage is TRBV13 and J usage is TRBJ2-5; maybe TRBD1 (5 bases). CDR1 is PRHDT, CDR2 FYEKMQ, per germline (reference sequence). Trimming shortened V by 1 base and J by 4 bases, and 10 bases separated the two germline ends. The CDR3 runs to 14 residues. CDR3 DNA sequence: TGTGCCAGCAGCTTAGATCTGCAGGGAGAGACCCAGTACTTC. It codes for CASSLDLQGETQYF. Filled out from reference TRBV13 and TRBJ2-5, the complete variable domain reads AAGVIQSPRHLIKEKRETATLKCYPIPRHDTVYWYQQGPGQDPQFLISFYEKMQSDKGSIPDRFSAQQFSDYHSELNMSSLELGDSALYFCASSLDLQGETQYFGPGTRLLVL.

The V gene is TRBV11-1, the J gene TRBJ2-3; D is undetermined. CDR3 length: 15 residues. Germline V lookup: CDR1 SGHAT, CDR2 FQDESV (reference sequence). With 1 base removed from V and 2 bases from J, the gap between germline ends came to 10 bases. The CDR3 coding sequence is TGTGCCAGCAGCTTAGGCTACCATATCACAGATACGCAGTATTTT. Its translation is CASSLGYHITDTQYF.